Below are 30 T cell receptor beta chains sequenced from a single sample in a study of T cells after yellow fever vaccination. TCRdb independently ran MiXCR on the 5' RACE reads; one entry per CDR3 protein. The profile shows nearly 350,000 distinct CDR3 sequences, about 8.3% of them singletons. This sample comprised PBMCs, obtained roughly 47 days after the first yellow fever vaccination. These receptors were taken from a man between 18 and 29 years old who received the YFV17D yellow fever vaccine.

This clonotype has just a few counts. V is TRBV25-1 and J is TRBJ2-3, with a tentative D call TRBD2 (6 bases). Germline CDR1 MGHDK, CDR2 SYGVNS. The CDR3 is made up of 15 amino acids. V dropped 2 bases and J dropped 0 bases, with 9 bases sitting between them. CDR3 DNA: TGTGCCAGCAGTGAACTAGGGACTAGCACAGATACGCAGTATTTT. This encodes CASSELGTSTDTQYF.

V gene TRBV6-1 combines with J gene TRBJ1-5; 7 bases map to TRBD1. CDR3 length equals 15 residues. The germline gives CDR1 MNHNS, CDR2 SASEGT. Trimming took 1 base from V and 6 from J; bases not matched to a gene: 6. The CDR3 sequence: CASSEGGGGGQPQHF. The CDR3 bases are TGTGCCAGCAGTGAAGGGGGAGGGGGCGGTCAGCCCCAGCATTTT.

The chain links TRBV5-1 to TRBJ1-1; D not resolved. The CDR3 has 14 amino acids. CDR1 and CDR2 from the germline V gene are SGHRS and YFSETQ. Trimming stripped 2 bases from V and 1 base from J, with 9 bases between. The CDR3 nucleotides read TGCGCCAGCAGCTTCCAAGGGCCGAACACTGAAGCTTTCTTT. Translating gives CASSFQGPNTEAFF.

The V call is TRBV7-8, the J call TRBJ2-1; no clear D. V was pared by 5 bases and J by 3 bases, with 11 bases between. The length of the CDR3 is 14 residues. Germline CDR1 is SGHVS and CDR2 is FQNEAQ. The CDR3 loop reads CASSPFRHYNEQFF. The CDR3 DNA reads TGTGCCAGCAGCCCCTTTAGGCACTACAATGAGCAGTTCTTC.

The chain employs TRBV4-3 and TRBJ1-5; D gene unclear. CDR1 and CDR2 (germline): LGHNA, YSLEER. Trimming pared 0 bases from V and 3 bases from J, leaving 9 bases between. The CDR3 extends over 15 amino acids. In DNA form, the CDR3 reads TGCGCCAGCAGCCAAGATCCCACGATCAATCAGCCCCAGCATTTT. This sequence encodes CASSQDPTINQPQHF.

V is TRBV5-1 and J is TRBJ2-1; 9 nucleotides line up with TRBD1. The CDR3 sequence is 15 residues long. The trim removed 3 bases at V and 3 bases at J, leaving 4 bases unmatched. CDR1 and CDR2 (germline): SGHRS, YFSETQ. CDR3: CASSYRQGGYNEQFF. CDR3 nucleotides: TGCGCCAGCAGCTACCGACAGGGGGGCTACAATGAGCAGTTCTTC.

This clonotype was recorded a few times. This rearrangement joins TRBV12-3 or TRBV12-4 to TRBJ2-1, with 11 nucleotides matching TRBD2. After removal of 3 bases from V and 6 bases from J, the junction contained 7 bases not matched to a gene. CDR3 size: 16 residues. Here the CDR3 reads CASSFPLAGGSNEQFF. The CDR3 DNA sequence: TGTGCCAGCAGTTTCCCTCTAGCGGGGGGAAGCAATGAGCAGTTCTTC.

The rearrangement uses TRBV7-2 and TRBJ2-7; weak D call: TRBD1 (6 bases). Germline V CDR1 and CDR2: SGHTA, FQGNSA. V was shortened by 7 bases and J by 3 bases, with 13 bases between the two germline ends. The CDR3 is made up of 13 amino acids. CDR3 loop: CASTNRDNYEQYF. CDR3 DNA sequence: TGTGCCAGCACCAACCGGGACAACTACGAGCAGTACTTC.

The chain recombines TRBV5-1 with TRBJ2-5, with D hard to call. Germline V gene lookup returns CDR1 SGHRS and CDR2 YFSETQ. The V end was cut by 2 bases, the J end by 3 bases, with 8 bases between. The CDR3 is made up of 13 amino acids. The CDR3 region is CASSFRYEETQYF. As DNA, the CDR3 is TGCGCCAGCAGCTTCCGTTACGAAGAGACCCAGTACTTC.

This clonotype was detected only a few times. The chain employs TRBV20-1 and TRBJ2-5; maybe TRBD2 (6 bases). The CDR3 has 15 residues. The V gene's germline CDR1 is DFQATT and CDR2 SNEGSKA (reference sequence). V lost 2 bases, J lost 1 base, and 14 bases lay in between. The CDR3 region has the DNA TGCAGTGCTAGAAATTTTCGGGGGATCCAAGAGACCCAGTACTTC. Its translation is CSARNFRGIQETQYF.

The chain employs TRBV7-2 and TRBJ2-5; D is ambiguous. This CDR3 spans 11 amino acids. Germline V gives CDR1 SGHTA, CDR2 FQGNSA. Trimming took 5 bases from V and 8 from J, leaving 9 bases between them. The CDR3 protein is CASSPAGTQYF. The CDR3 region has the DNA TGTGCCAGCAGCCCAGCTGGCACCCAGTACTTC.

CDR3 nucleotides: TGTGCCAGCAGTTTAAGGGCCCCCATCTACGAGCAGTACTTC. This sequence encodes CASSLRAPIYEQYF. The V call is TRBV27, the J call TRBJ2-7, with D hard to call. Trimming left V 2 bases short and J 3 bases short, with 11 bases between. The V gene's germline CDR1 is MNHEY and CDR2 SMNVEV (reference sequence). This CDR3 region has 14 residues.

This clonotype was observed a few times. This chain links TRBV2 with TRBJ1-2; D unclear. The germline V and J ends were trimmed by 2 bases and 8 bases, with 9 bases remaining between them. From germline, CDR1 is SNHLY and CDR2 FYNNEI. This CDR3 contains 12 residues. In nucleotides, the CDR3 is TGTGCCAGCAGTGAATTTGAGGGAGGCTACACCTTC. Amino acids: CASSEFEGGYTF.

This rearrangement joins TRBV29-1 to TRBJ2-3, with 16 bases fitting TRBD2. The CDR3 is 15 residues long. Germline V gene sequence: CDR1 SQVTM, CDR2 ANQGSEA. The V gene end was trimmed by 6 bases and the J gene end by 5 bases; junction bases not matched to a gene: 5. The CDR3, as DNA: TGCAGCGTGGGGACTAGCGGGGGGGCACAAGATACGCAGTATTTT. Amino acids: CSVGTSGGAQDTQYF.

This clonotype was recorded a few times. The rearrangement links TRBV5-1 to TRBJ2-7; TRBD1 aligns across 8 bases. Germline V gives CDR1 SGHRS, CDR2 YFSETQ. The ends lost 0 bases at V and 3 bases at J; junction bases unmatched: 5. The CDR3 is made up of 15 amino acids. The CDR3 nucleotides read TGCGCCAGCAGCTTGGTGTGGGACAGGAACTACGAGCAGTACTTC. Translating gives CASSLVWDRNYEQYF.

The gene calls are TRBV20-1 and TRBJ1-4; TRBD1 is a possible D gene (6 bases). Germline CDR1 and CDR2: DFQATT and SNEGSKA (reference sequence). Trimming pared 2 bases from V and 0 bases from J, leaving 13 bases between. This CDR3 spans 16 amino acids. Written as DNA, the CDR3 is TGCAGTGCTAGATGGGACAAGCTGTCAACTAATGAAAAACTGTTTTTT. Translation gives CSARWDKLSTNEKLFF.

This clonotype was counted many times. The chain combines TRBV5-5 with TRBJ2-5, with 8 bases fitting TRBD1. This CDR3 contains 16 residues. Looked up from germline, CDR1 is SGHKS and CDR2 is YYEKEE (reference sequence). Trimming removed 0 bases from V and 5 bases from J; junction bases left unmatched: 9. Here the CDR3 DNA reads TGTGCCAGCAGCTTGGGACAGGGGCCCCCTGGCGAGACCCAGTACTTC. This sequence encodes CASSLGQGPPGETQYF.

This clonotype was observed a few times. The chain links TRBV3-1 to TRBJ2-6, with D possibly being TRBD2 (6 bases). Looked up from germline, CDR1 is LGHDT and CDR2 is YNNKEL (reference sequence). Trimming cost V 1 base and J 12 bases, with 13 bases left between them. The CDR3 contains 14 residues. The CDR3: CASSQVLLAGVLTF. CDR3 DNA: TGTGCCAGCAGCCAAGTGTTACTAGCAGGCGTCCTGACTTTC.

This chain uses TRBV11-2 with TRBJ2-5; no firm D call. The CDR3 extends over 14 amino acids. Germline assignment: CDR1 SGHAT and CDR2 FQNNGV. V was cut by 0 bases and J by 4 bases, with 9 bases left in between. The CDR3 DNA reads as TGTGCCAGCAGCTTAGATTTCTGGGGAGAGACCCAGTACTTC. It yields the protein CASSLDFWGETQYF.

DNA for the CDR3: TGTGCCAGCGCTGGTGTGGGGGCCAAAAACATTCAGTACTTC. Amino acids: CASAGVGAKNIQYF. The chain recombines TRBV2 with TRBJ2-4; D unresolved. Germline V lookup: CDR1 SNHLY, CDR2 FYNNEI. Deletions cut 8 bases from V and 1 base from J, with 12 bases between. The CDR3 covers 14 residues.

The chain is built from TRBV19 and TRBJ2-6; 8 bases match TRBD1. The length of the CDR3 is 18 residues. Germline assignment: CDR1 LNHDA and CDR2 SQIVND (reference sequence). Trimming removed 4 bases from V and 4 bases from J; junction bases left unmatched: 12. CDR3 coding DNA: TGTGCCAGTAGTAGGCGGACAGGGCGTACCCTCGGGGCCAACGTCCTGACTTTC. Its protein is CASSRRTGRTLGANVLTF.

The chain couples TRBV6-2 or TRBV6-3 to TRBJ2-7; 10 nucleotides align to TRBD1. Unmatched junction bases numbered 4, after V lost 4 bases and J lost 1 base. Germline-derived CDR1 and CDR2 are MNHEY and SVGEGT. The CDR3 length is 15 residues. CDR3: CASSSWDRGSYEQYV. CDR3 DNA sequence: TGTGCCAGCAGTTCCTGGGACAGGGGTTCCTACGAGCAGTACGTC.

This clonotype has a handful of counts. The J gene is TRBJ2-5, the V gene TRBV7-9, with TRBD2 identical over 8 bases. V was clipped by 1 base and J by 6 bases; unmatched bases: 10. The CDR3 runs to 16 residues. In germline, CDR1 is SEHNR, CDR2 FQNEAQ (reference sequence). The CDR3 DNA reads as TGTGCCAGCAGCTTAGTTGCGGGGGGCGCATGGAAGACCCAGTACTTC. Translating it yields CASSLVAGGAWKTQYF.

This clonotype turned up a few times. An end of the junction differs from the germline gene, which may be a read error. The CDR3 loop reads CASGQTNSPLHF. CDR3 in DNA: TGTGCCAGCGGGCAGACCAATTCCCCCCTCCACTTT. This sequence joins TRBV7-2 and TRBJ1-6, with D uncertain. The CDR3 is made up of 12 amino acids. Germline V lookup: CDR1 SGHTA, CDR2 FQGNSA.

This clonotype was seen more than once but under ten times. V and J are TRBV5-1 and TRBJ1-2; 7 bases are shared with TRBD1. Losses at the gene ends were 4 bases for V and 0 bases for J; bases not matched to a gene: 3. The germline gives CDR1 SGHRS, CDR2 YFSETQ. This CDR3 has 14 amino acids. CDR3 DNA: TGCGCCAGCAGCACGGGACAGACTAACTATGGCTACACCTTC. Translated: CASSTGQTNYGYTF.

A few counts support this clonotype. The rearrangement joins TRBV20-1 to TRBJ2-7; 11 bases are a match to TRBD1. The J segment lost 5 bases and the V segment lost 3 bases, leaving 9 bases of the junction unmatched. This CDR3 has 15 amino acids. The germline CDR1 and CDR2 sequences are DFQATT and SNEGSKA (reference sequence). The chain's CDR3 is CSARKSGTGGHEQYF. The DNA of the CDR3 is TGCAGTGCTAGGAAATCCGGGACAGGGGGTCACGAGCAGTACTTC.

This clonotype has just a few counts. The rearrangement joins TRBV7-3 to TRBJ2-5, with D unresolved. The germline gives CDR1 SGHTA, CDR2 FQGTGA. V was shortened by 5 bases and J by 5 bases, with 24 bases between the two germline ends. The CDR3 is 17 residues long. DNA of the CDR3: TGTGCCAGCAGCCCGCACAGAAGGCTAGACGCGCCGGAGACCCAGTACTTC. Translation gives CASSPHRRLDAPETQYF.

For the CDR3, the DNA is TGCGCCAGCAGCTTGCAAGGGGGCGCAGGCACTGAAGCTTTCTTT. It specifies CASSLQGGAGTEAFF. The chain is built from TRBV5-1 and TRBJ1-1; TRBD1 matches at 7 bases. This CDR3 region has 15 residues. V dropped 1 base and J dropped 4; count of bases not matched to a gene: 7. The germline V gene encodes CDR1 SGHRS and CDR2 YFSETQ.

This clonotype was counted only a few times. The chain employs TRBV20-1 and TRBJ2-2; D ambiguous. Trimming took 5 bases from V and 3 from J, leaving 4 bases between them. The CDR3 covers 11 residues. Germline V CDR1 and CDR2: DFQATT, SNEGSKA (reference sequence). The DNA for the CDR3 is TGCAGTGCTCCATACACCGGGGAGCTGTTTTTT. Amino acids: CSAPYTGELFF.

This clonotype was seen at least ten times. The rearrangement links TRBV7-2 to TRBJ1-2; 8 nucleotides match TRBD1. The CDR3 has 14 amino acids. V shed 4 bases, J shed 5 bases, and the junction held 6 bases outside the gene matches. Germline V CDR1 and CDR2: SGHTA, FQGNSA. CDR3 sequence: CASSSYWTGYGYTF. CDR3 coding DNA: TGTGCCAGCAGCTCCTACTGGACAGGGTATGGCTACACCTTC.